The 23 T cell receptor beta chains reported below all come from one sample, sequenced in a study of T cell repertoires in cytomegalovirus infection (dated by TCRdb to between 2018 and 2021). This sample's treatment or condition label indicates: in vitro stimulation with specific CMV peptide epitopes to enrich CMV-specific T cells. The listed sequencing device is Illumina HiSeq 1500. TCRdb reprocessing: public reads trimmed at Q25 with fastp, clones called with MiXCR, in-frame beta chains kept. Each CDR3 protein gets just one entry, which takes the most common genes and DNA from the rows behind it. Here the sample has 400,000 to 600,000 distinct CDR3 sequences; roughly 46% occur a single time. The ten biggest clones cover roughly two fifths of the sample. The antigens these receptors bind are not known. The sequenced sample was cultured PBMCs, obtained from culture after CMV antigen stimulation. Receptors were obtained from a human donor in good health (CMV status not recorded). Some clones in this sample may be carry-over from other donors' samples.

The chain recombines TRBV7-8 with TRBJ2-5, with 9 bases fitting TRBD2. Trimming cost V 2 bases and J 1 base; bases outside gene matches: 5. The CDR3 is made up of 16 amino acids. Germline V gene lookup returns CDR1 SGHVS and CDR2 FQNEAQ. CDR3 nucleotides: TGTGCCAGCAGCTTACCGTCGCGGGAGGGCCAAGAGACCCAGTACTTC. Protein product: CASSLPSREGQETQYF.

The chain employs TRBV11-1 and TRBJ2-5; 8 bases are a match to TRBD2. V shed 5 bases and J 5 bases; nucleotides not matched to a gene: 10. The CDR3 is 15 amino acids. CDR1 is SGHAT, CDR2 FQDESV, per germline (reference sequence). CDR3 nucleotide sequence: TGTGCCAGCAGCGCCCCCGGGACTAGTATCGAGACCCAGTACTTC. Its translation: CASSAPGTSIETQYF.

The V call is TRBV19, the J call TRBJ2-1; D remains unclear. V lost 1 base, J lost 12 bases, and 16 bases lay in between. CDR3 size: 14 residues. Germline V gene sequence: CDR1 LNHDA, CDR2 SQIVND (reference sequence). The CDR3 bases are TGTGCCAGTAGTATAGGGCCGCCTTTATGGGGGCAGTTCTTC. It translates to CASSIGPPLWGQFF.

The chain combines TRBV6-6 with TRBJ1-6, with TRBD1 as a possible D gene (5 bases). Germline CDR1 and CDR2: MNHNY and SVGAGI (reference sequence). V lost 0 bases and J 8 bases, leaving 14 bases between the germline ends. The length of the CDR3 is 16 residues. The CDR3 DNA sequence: TGTGCCAGCAGTTACTCCCGAGTAGTGGGGGATTCACCCCTCCACTTT. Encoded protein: CASSYSRVVGDSPLHF.

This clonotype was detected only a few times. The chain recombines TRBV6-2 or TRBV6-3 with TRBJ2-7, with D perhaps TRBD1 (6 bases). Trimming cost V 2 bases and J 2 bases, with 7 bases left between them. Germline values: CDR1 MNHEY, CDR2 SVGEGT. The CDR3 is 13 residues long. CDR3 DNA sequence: TGTGCCAGCAGTTACGAGGGGGCCTACGAGCAGTACTTC. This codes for CASSYEGAYEQYF.

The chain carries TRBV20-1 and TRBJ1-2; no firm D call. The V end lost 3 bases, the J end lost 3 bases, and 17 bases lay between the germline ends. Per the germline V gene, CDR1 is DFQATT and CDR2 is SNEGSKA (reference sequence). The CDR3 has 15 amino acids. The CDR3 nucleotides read TGCAGTGCTAGTACACCCCAGGTTTTTGACTATGGCTACACCTTC. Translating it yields CSASTPQVFDYGYTF.

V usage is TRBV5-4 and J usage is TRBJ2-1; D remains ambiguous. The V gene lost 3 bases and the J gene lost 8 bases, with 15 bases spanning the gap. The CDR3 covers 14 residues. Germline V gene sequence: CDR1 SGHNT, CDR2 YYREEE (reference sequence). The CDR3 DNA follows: TGTGCCAGCAGCTCCGCAGTGGTGGGCGATGAGCAGTTCTTC. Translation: CASSSAVVGDEQFF.

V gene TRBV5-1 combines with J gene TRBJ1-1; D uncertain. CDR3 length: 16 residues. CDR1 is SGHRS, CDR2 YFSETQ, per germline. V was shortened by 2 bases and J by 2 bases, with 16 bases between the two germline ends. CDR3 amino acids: CASSFEYTGSNTEAFF. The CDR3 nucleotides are TGCGCCAGCAGCTTTGAATATACGGGGTCAAACACTGAAGCTTTCTTT.

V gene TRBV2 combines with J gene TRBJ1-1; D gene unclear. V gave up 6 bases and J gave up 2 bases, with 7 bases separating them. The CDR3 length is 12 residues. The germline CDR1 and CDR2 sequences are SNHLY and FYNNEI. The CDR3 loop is CASRPANTEAFF. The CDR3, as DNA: TGTGCCAGCAGGCCGGCAAACACTGAAGCTTTCTTT.

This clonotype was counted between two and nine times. The CDR3 is CASSEPPGGTEAFF. The CDR3 region has the DNA TGTGCCAGCAGCGAACCGCCCGGCGGCACTGAAGCTTTCTTT. V is TRBV11-2 and J is TRBJ1-1; D unresolved. The CDR3 consists of 14 residues. Germline V lookup: CDR1 SGHAT, CDR2 FQNNGV. V gave up 5 bases and J gave up 4 bases, with 14 bases separating them.

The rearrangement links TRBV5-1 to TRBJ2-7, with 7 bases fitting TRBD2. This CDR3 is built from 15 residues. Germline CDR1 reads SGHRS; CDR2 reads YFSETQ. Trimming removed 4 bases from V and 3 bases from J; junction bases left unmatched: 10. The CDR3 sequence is CASSPRGGVDYEQYF. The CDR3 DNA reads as TGCGCCAGCAGCCCGCGGGGAGGGGTAGACTACGAGCAGTACTTC.

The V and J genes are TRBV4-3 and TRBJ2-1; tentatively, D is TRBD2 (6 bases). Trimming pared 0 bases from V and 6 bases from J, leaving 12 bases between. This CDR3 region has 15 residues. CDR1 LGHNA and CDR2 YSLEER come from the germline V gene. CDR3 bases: TGCGCCAGCAGCCAAGATTGGAGGGGAGTCAATGAGCAGTTCTTC. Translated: CASSQDWRGVNEQFF.

The CDR3 region has the DNA TGTGCCAGCAGCGTGGGAAGTCGAGCTAACTATGGCTACACCTTC. It translates to CASSVGSRANYGYTF. The rearrangement links TRBV5-4 to TRBJ1-2, with D unclear. There are 15 residues in the CDR3. In germline, CDR1 is SGHNT, CDR2 YYREEE (reference sequence). Trimming cost V 4 bases and J 0 bases, with 13 bases left between them.

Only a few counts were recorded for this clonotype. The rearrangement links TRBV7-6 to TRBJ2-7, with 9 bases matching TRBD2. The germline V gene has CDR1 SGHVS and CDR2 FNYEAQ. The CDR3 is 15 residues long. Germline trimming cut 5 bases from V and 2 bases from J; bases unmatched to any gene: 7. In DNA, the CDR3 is TGTGCCAGCAGCCAAATAGCGGGAGAGACCTACGAGCAGTACTTC. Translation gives CASSQIAGETYEQYF.

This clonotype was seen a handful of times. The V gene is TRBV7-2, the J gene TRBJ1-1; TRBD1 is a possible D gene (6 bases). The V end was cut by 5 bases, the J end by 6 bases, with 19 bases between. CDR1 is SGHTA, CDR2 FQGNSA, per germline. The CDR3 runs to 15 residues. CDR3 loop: CASSPLGGARAEAFF. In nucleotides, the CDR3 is TGTGCCAGCAGCCCTCTCGGGGGGGCAAGGGCTGAAGCTTTCTTT.

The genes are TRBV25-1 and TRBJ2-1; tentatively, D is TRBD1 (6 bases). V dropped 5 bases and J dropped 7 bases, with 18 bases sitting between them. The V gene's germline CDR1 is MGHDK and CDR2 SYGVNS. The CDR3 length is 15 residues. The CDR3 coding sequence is TGTGCCAGCAGTTCAGAGGTAGGGGGAATAAATGAGCAGTTCTTC. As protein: CASSSEVGGINEQFF.

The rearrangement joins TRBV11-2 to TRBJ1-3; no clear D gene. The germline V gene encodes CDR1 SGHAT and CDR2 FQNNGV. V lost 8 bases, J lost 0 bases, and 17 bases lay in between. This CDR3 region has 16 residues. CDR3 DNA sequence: TGTGCCAGCTCTCGGGCGGGAGGTGACTCTGGAAACACCATATATTTT. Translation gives CASSRAGGDSGNTIYF.

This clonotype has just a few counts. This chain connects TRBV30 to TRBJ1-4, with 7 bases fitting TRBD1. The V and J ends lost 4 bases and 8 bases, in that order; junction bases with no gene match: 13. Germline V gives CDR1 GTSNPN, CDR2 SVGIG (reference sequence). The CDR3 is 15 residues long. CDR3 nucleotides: TGTGCCTGGAACCTCCAAGGGGACAGTGAGGAAAAACTGTTTTTT. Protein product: CAWNLQGDSEEKLFF.

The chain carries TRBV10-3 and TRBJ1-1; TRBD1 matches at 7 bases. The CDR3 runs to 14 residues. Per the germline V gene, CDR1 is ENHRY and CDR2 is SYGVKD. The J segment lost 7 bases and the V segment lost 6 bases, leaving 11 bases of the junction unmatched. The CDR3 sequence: CAISLQGFGGEAFF. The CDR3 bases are TGTGCCATCAGCCTACAGGGGTTTGGCGGTGAAGCTTTCTTT.

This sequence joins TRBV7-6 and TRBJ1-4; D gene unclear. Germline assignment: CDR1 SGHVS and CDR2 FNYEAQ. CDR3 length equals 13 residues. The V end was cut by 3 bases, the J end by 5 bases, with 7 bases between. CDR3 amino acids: CASSLEGNEKLFF. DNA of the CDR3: TGTGCCAGCAGCTTGGAAGGGAATGAAAAACTGTTTTTT.

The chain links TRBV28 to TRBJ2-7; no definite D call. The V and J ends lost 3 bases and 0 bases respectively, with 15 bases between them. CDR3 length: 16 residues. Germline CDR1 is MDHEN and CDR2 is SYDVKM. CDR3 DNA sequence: TGTGCCAGCAGTTTTGGCGGCGGTAGGAGCTCCTACGAGCAGTACTTC. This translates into CASSFGGGRSSYEQYF.

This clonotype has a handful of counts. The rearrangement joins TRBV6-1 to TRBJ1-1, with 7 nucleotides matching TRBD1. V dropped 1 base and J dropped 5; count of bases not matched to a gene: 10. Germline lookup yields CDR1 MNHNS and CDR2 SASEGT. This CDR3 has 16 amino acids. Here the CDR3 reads CASSEDPQGRGTEAFF. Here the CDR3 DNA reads TGTGCCAGCAGTGAAGACCCACAGGGGAGGGGGACTGAAGCTTTCTTT.

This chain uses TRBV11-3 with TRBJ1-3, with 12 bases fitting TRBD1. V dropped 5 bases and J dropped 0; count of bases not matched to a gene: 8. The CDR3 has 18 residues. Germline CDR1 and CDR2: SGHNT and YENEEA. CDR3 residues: CASSPGTGGMISGNTIYF. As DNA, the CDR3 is TGTGCCAGCAGCCCCGGGACAGGGGGCATGATCTCTGGAAACACCATATATTTT. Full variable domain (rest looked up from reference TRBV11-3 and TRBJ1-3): EAGVVQSPRYKIIEKKQPVAFWCNPISGHNTLYWYLQNLGQGPELLIRYENEEAVDDSQLPKDRFSAERLKGVDSTLKIQPAELGDSAVYLCASSPGTGGMISGNTIYFGEGSWLTVV.